Below, 23 T cell receptor beta chains from the same sample are listed, as sequenced in a study of identical twins listed by TCRdb under 2016. Libraries were made using 5' RACE. This sample was sequenced with an Illumina HiSeq 2000. The public reads were quality trimmed at Q25 with fastp and then assembled into clones with MiXCR by TCRdb, keeping productive beta chains. Each record represents a unique CDR3 protein, reported with the most common genes and DNA among its rows. In all, the sample holds hundreds of thousands of distinct CDR3 sequences, and 8.6% of those were seen once. In total, the top ten clones hold 0.8% to 1% of the sample. These data were likewise used in another study, on yellow fever vaccine responses in identical twins.

Sequenced sample: PBMCs. The source is a woman aged 18-30 years in good health.

The chain is built from TRBV12-3 or TRBV12-4 and TRBJ2-1, with D perhaps given as TRBD1 or TRBD2 (6 bases each). V lost 3 bases and J lost 8, with 11 bases in between. The CDR3 is made up of 13 amino acids. The CDR3 DNA is TGTGCCAGCAGTTTGATGGGGGGCTATGAGCAGTTCTTC. Translating it yields CASSLMGGYEQFF.

V gene TRBV4-1 combines with J gene TRBJ2-1, with unresolved D. The CDR3 has 14 residues. In germline, CDR1 is MGHRA, CDR2 YSYEKL. Trimming stripped 0 bases from V and 3 bases from J, with 6 bases between. CDR3 nucleotide sequence: TGCGCCAGCAGCCAAGAGGTCGGCTACAATGAGCAGTTCTTC. Protein product: CASSQEVGYNEQFF.

The chain's CDR3 is CASRTWEQNAFNYEQYF. DNA for the CDR3: TGTGCCAGCAGGACCTGGGAACAGAATGCTTTTAACTACGAGCAGTACTTC. This chain connects TRBV6-2 or TRBV6-3 to TRBJ2-7; D is uncertain. Germline CDR1 MNHEY, CDR2 SVGEGT. Trimming took 6 bases from V and 3 from J, leaving 24 bases between them. The CDR3 loop spans 17 amino acids.

The chain recombines TRBV11-1 with TRBJ2-1, with TRBD2 matching 9 bases. The V segment lost 2 bases and the J segment 8 bases; nucleotides outside the gene matches: 16. The CDR3 is made up of 18 amino acids. The germline V gene has CDR1 SGHAT and CDR2 FQDESV (reference sequence). The CDR3 DNA sequence: TGTGCCAGCAGCTTACCCCCTTCGGCGGGAGGGGCCAGGGATGAGCAGTTCTTC. It is translated as CASSLPPSAGGARDEQFF.

In its sample, this clonotype was seen a few times. The V and J genes are TRBV12-3 or TRBV12-4 and TRBJ2-6; the D is unclear. With 7 bases removed from V and 0 bases from J, the gap between germline ends came to 4 bases. The CDR3 is 13 amino acids. CDR3 protein: CASKFSGANVLTF. CDR3 in DNA: TGTGCCAGCAAATTCTCTGGGGCCAACGTCCTGACTTTC.

This chain links TRBV11-2 with TRBJ2-3, with 7 bases lining up with TRBD1. This CDR3 contains 16 residues. Germline V gives CDR1 SGHAT, CDR2 FQNNGV. V was pared by 4 bases and J by 5 bases, with 12 bases of the junction left unmatched. The DNA for the CDR3 is TGTGCCAGCAGCTCATTCGACAGGGCTAGAGGAGATACGCAGTATTTT. Its translation: CASSSFDRARGDTQYF.

The rearrangement links TRBV7-8 to TRBJ2-7, with D perhaps TRBD1 (6 bases). CDR3 length equals 15 residues. V lost 7 bases and J lost 2, with 18 bases in between. The germline gives CDR1 SGHVS, CDR2 FQNEAQ. The CDR3 spells CASTERRTAPYEQYF. The CDR3 nucleotides are TGTGCCAGCACTGAACGCAGGACAGCGCCCTACGAGCAGTACTTC.

As DNA, the CDR3 is TGCAGTGCCCTGACTAGCGGGGGCTGGTATTTT. Amino acid sequence: CSALTSGGWYF. The V gene is TRBV20-1, the J gene TRBJ2-3; TRBD2 matches 12 bases. This CDR3 region has 11 residues. Germline trimming cut 6 bases from V and 14 bases from J; bases unmatched to any gene: 6. Germline V gene data show CDR1 as DFQATT and CDR2 as SNEGSKA (reference sequence).

This clonotype has just a few counts. The CDR3 DNA is TGCGCCAGCAGCACGGAAATCACCGGGACTCACTACAATGAGCAGTTCTTC. Translated: CASSTEITGTHYNEQFF. The chain uses TRBV5-1 and TRBJ2-1; TRBD2 might be the D (6 bases). V lost 4 bases and J 3 bases, leaving 20 bases between the germline ends. Germline V gives CDR1 SGHRS, CDR2 YFSETQ. The CDR3 sequence is 17 residues long. Complete variable domain (other parts from reference TRBV5-1 and TRBJ2-1): KAGVTQTPRYLIKTRGQQVTLSCSPISGHRSVSWYQQTPGQGLQFLFEYFSETQRNKGNFPGRFSGRQFSNSRSEMNVSTLELGDSALYLCASSTEITGTHYNEQFFGPGTRLTVL.

This clonotype was detected ten times or more. J is TRBJ1-2 and V is TRBV5-1; D unresolved. The germline gives CDR1 SGHRS, CDR2 YFSETQ. CDR3 length equals 15 residues. Trimming removed 0 bases at V and 5 bases at J, with 14 bases between. This CDR3 reads CASSLGSGVRYGYTF. The CDR3 bases are TGCGCCAGCAGCTTGGGTTCCGGTGTCCGATATGGCTACACCTTC.

In its sample, this clonotype was seen a few times. CDR3 DNA: TGTGCCATCAGCCAGCGGGAGGCTCCTTCCTACGAGCAGTACTTC. Amino acids: CAISQREAPSYEQYF. This chain uses TRBV10-3 with TRBJ2-7, with 9 positions matching TRBD2. The CDR3 has 15 residues. With V trimmed by 6 bases and J by 1 base, 7 bases remained unmatched. Germline-derived CDR1 and CDR2 are ENHRY and SYGVKD.

The V gene is TRBV18, the J gene TRBJ2-6, with 7 nucleotides matching TRBD1. CDR1 is KGHSH, CDR2 LQKENI, per germline. The length of the CDR3 is 15 residues. Trimming cost V 3 bases and J 3 bases; bases outside gene matches: 2. The CDR3 protein is CASSPTGLGANVLTF. DNA for the CDR3: TGTGCCAGCTCACCGACAGGGCTTGGGGCCAACGTCCTGACTTTC.

This clonotype has just a few counts. The CDR3 nucleotides are TGTGCCAGTAGTATAGCCCCGAATGAGCAGTTCTTC. Its protein product is CASSIAPNEQFF. The gene calls are TRBV19 and TRBJ2-1; no clear D gene. CDR3 length: 12 residues. The V end lost 1 base, the J end lost 7 bases, and 5 bases lay between the germline ends. Germline V CDR1 and CDR2: LNHDA, SQIVND (reference sequence).

V is TRBV20-1 and J is TRBJ1-1, with TRBD1 matching over 7 bases. V gave up 6 bases and J gave up 0 bases; unmatched junction bases: 10. This CDR3 region has 15 residues. Germline V gene data show CDR1 as DFQATT and CDR2 as SNEGSKA (reference sequence). The CDR3 spells CSAKQGQFMNTEAFF. Written as DNA, the CDR3 is TGCAGTGCCAAGCAGGGACAGTTCATGAACACTGAAGCTTTCTTT.

In this sample, this clonotype turned up many times. The chain carries TRBV12-3 or TRBV12-4 and TRBJ2-2; D tentatively fits TRBD1 or TRBD2 (5 bases each). CDR3 length equals 13 residues. Trimming removed 3 bases from V and 6 bases from J, with 8 bases in between. The CDR3 DNA sequence: TGTGCCAGCAGTTTTATGGGGGCCGGGGAGCTGTTTTTT. Protein: CASSFMGAGELFF.

This clonotype was counted many times. The V gene is TRBV2, the J gene TRBJ2-7; a weak D match, TRBD1 (6 bases). This CDR3 has 13 amino acids. The germline V gene encodes CDR1 SNHLY and CDR2 FYNNEI. Trimming shortened V by 8 bases and J by 0 bases, and 11 bases separated the two germline ends. This CDR3 reads CASREQGSYEQYF. In DNA form, the CDR3 reads TGTGCCAGCCGAGAACAGGGCTCCTACGAGCAGTACTTC. Full variable domain (remainder filled in from reference TRBV2 and TRBJ2-7): EPEVTQTPSHQVTQMGQEVILRCVPISNHLYFYWYRQILGQKVEFLVSFYNNEISEKSEIFDDQFSVERPDGSNFTLKIRSTKLEDSAMYFCASREQGSYEQYFGPGTRLTVT.

This clonotype was counted a few times. This chain joins TRBV28 and TRBJ1-1; D is ambiguous. CDR3 length: 12 residues. CDR1 is MDHEN, CDR2 SYDVKM, per germline. V was trimmed by 3 bases and J by 6 bases, leaving 8 bases between them. The CDR3, as DNA: TGTGCCAGCAGTTTTATGGTGGCTGAAGCTTTCTTT. Amino acids: CASSFMVAEAFF.

In its sample, this clonotype was seen a few times. The CDR3 loop reads CASSLRGGLSSYNEQFF. The CDR3 coding sequence is TGCGCCAGCAGCTTGAGAGGGGGTCTAAGCTCCTACAATGAGCAGTTCTTC. J is TRBJ2-1 and V is TRBV5-1; perhaps TRBD1 as D (6 bases). CDR3 size: 17 residues. The germline V gene encodes CDR1 SGHRS and CDR2 YFSETQ. Trimming took 1 base from V and 0 from J, leaving 14 bases between them. The entire variable domain, with the rest obtained from reference TRBV5-1 and TRBJ2-1, is as follows: KAGVTQTPRYLIKTRGQQVTLSCSPISGHRSVSWYQQTPGQGLQFLFEYFSETQRNKGNFPGRFSGRQFSNSRSEMNVSTLELGDSALYLCASSLRGGLSSYNEQFFGPGTRLTVL.

This clonotype turned up a few times. This chain joins TRBV24-1 and TRBJ2-5; a possible D gene is TRBD1 (5 bases). The V end lost 3 bases, the J end lost 7 bases, and 14 bases lay between the germline ends. The CDR3 totals 14 residues. Germline-derived CDR1 and CDR2 are KGHDR and SFDVKD. CDR3 nucleotides: TGTGCCACCAGTGATCCAGGGCCGTTGAGGACCCAGTACTTC. This codes for CATSDPGPLRTQYF.

This sequence joins TRBV7-8 and TRBJ2-7, with D unresolved. The germline V gene has CDR1 SGHVS and CDR2 FQNEAQ. The length of the CDR3 is 12 residues. V was cut by 5 bases and J by 5 bases, with 10 bases left in between. The DNA of the CDR3 is TGTGCCAGCAGCGACAACCGTCACGAGCAGTACTTC. Its translation: CASSDNRHEQYF.

A few counts support this clonotype. The chain has TRBV12-3 or TRBV12-4 and TRBJ1-5; TRBD1 is a possible D gene (5 bases). V was shortened by 6 bases and J by 4 bases, with 16 bases between the two germline ends. The CDR3 extends over 15 amino acids. CDR3 DNA: TGTGCCAGCAGCCCAAGGGGCGTAGCAAATCAGCCCCAGCATTTT. This gives the protein CASSPRGVANQPQHF.

This clonotype has only a few counts. The rearrangement links TRBV20-1 to TRBJ2-7; D is ambiguous. The V and J ends lost 3 bases and 0 bases respectively, with 9 bases between them. The length of the CDR3 is 13 residues. Germline lookup yields CDR1 DFQATT and CDR2 SNEGSKA (reference sequence). For the CDR3, the DNA is TGCAGTGCTAGCGCTCCCCTCTCCTACGAGCAGTACTTC. Amino acids: CSASAPLSYEQYF.

This clonotype was found many times. The rearrangement uses TRBV4-3 and TRBJ2-2; maybe TRBD1 (6 bases). The CDR3 spans 16 residues. Deletions cut 0 bases from V and 4 bases from J, with 12 bases between. CDR1 is LGHNA and CDR2 is YSLEER in the germline V gene. The CDR3 region is CASSQEGGQFTGELFF. The CDR3 DNA sequence: TGCGCCAGCAGCCAAGAAGGTGGACAGTTCACCGGGGAGCTGTTTTTT.